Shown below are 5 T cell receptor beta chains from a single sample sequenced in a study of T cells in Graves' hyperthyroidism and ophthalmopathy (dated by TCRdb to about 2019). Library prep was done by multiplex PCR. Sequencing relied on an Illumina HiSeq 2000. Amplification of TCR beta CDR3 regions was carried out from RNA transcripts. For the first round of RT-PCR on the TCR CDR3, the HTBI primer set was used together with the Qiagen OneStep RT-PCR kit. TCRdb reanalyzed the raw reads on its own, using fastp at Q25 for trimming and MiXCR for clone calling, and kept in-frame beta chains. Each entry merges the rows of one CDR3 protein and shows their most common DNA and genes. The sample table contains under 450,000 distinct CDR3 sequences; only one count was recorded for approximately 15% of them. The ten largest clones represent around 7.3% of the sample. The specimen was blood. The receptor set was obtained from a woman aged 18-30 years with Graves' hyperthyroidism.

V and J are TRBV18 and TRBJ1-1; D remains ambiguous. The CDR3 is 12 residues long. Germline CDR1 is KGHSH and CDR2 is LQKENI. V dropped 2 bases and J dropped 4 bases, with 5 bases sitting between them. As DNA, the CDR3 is TGTGCCAGCTCACCAACTAGCACTGAAGCTTTCTTT. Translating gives CASSPTSTEAFF.

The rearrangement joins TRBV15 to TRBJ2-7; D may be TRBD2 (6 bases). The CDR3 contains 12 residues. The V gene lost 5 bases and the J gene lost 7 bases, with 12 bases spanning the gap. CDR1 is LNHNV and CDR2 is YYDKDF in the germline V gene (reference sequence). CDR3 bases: TGTGCCACCAGCGCGGGAAGCAGGGAGCAGTACTTC. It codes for CATSAGSREQYF. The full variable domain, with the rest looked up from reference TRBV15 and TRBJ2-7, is DAMVIQNPRYQVTQFGKPVTLSCSQTLNHNVMYWYQQKSSQAPKLLFHYYDKDFNNEADTPDNFQSRRPNTSFCFLDIRSPGLGDTAMYLCATSAGSREQYFGPGTRLTVT.

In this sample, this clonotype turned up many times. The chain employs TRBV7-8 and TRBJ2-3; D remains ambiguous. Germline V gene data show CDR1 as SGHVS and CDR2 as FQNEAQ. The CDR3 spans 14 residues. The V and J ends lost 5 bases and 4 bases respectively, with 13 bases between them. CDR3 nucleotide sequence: TGTGCCAGCAGCCTACGGGCGACGTCAGATACGCAGTATTTT. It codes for CASSLRATSDTQYF.

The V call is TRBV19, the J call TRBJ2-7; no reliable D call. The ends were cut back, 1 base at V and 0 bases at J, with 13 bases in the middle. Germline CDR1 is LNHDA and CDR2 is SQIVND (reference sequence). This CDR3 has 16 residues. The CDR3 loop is CASSIGGRPPSYEQYF. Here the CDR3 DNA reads TGTGCCAGTAGTATAGGGGGAAGGCCCCCCTCCTACGAGCAGTACTTC.

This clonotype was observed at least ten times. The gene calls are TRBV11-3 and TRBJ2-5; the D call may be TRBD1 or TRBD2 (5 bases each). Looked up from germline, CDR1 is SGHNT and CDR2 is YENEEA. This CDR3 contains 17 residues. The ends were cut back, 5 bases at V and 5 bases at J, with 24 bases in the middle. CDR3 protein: CASSPRPPGPWKETQYF. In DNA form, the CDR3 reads TGTGCCAGCAGCCCCCGACCCCCGGGACCGTGGAAGGAGACCCAGTACTTC.